This T cell receptor (beta chain) was profiled in a study of Ad26.COV2.S vaccination and SARS-CoV-2 variants (dated by TCRdb to the early 2020s). Study-level background: Donors in the vaccine arm were drawn from COV1001, a phase I-IIa trial of Ad26.COV2.S in healthy adults that was multicentre, randomized, double-blind and placebo-controlled. Ad26.COV2.S was administered intramuscularly at a dose of 5x10^10 or 1x10^11 viral particles, either as one shot or as two shots given 56 days apart. Participants in the trial were split at random into five groups of five each, receiving low-dose or high-dose Ad26.COV2.S once or twice, or else placebo on both occasions. Throughout the experiments and outcome assessment, investigators stayed blinded to trial group allocation. TCRbeta repertoire sequencing was used to assess the specificity and breadth of SARS-CoV-2-reactive T cell receptors after Ad26.COV2.S vaccination. The TCR-sequenced set comprised around 32 samples: around 20 Ad26.COV2.S vaccine recipients, 5 placebo recipients and 8 SARS-CoV-2 convalescent individuals. Summary of the overall study and its limitations: The study was not powered to compare responses between vaccine doses or regimens. Ad26.COV2.S recipients had higher spike-specific TCR breadth than placebo recipients (P = 0.0014). Substantial breadth of spike-specific CD8+ and CD4+ T cell responses was reported after vaccination. The authors noted that the TCR breadth and depth analyses may have underestimated total T cell responses. Vaccine and placebo recipients had similar non-spike TCR breadth, a finding consistent with the vaccine containing only spike.

CDR3 length: 12 amino acids, cysteine to phenylalanine. The CDR3 DNA has 36 bases and is translated from base 1. Compared with germline, V lacks 7 bases and J lacks 9 bases; bases without a gene match: 5. The germline V gene encodes CDR1 LGHDT and CDR2 YNNKEL (reference sequence). The treatment or condition label, read with the paper, signifies: roughly 18 received Ad26.COV2.S at low or high dose, single or two shots; about five received placebo; per-sample allocation not given. For vaccine and placebo recipients, the sequenced repertoires came from samples collected on day 63 after the first injection. Between 29 July and 7 August 2020, Cohort 1b enrolled 20 to 30 adults aged 18-55 years at one site in Boston, USA. As a vaccine, Ad26.COV2.S was a replication-incompetent adenovirus type 26 vector that expressed a prefusion-stabilized SARS-CoV-2 spike protein derived from the original Wuhan strain.

A word on this clone: Its antigen has not been determined. Base-call qualities are not available, and no considerably larger clone is one nucleotide away.

The immunoSEQ Assay was used to sequence TCRbeta CDR3 regions. After extraction, genomic DNA underwent amplification by bias-controlled multiplex PCR, followed by high-throughput sequencing. The paper's data handling went like this. To quantify the absolute abundance of each unique TCRbeta CDR3 region, sequences were collapsed and filtered. T cell fraction was estimated by normalizing TCRbeta template counts to usable DNA, which was measured by amplifying reference genes present in all nucleated cells. Repertoire TCRs were annotated as SARS-CoV-2-specific by exact matching of V gene, CDR3 amino acid sequence and J gene to a known reactive TCR set. The reference SARS-CoV-2 TCR set was obtained from MIRA and was filtered for enrichment in COVID-19-positive ImmuneCODE repertoires, whereby public or cross-reactive TCRs were removed. Using the MIRA antigens, annotated TCRs were further analysed by specific ORF or by position within an ORF. Breadth was defined as the number of annotated unique rearrangements divided by the total number of unique productive rearrangements, and depth was defined as the summed frequency of the annotated unique rearrangements. Two-sided Wilcoxon rank-sum tests were applied when comparing TCR breadth between groups. TCRdb re-hosts the immuneACCESS table, in-frame sequences only. Its copies lack some clones; in the studies checked, an unresolved V gene accounts for under half of them, and the cause for the rest is not known. Clone size and V and J calls were adopted from that table, with D and trimming inferred from the DNA. Within this sample are about 350,000 clones, with 80% to 90% of them counted one time only. The biggest ten clones account for approximately 5% of the sample.

This sequence was found in a person between 18 and 60 years old who received the Ad26.COV2.S COVID-19 vaccine or a placebo. The chain was built from TRBV3-1 (or the pseudogene TRBV3-2) and TRBJ2-1, with TRBD2 matching 8 junction bases. Sequencing used peripheral blood, obtained in a trial of Ad26.COV2.S vaccine versus placebo. The nucleotide sequence is TGTGCCAGCACCGGGAGGGTCGGTGAGCAGTTCTTC. Translated, this is CASTGRVGEQFF.